This TCR beta chain was identified in a study of CD8+CD57+ T cells in acquired aplastic anemia. Genomic DNA constituted the template upon which TCR beta VDJ and CDR3 profiling was performed. TCRdb passed the reads through MiXCR, listing each CDR3 protein once. Of hundreds of thousands of distinct CDR3 sequences listed, approximately 32% are singletons. The patients chosen for sequencing had shown expansion of CD8+CD57+ cells (detected by flow cytometry). This CDR3 spans 13 amino acids. After removal of 1 base from V and 3 bases from J, the junction contained 2 bases not matched to a gene. Germline V gene lookup returns CDR1 DFQATT and CDR2 SNEGSKA (reference sequence). This clonotype was counted only a few times.

This TCR derives from a human donor with aplastic anemia. Specimen: sorted CD4+, CD8+, or CD8+CD57+ T cells (not recorded which) from PBMCs. V usage is TRBV20-1 and J usage is TRBJ2-7, with TRBD2 matching over 8 bases. Here the CDR3 DNA reads TGCAGTGCTAGAGCGGGACTAGTCTACGAGCAGTACTTC. This encodes CSARAGLVYEQYF.